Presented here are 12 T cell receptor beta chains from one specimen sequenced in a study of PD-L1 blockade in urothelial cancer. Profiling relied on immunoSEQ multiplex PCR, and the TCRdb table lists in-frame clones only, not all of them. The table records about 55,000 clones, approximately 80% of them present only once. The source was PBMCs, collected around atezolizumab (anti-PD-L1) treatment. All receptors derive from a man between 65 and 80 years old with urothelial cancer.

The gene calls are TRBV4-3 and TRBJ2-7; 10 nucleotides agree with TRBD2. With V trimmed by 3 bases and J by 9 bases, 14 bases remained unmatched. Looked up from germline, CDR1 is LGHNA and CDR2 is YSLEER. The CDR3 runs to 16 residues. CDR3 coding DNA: TGCGCCAGCAGCCAGACCGTAGCGGGAGGCCCCTCAGTGCAGTACTTC. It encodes CASSQTVAGGPSVQYF.

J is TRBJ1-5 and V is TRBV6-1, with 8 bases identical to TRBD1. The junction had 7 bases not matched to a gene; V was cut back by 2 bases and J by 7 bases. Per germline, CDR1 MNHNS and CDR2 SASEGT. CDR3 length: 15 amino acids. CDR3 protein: CASSERTGIGQPQHF. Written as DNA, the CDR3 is TGTGCCAGCAGTGAAAGGACAGGGATAGGACAGCCCCAGCATTTT.

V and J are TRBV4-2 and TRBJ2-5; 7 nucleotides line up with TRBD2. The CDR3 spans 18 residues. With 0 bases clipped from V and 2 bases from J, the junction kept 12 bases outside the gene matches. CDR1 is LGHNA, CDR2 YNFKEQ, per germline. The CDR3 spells CASSQDLGASGRQETQYF. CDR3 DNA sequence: TGTGCCAGCAGCCAAGATCTAGGGGCTAGCGGACGACAAGAGACCCAGTACTTC.

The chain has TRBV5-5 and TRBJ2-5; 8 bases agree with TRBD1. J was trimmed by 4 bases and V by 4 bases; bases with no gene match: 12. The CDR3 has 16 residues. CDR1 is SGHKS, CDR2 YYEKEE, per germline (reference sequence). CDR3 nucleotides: TGTGCCAGCAGCCAAACCGGGACAGGAGGACTAGAGACCCAGTACTTC. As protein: CASSQTGTGGLETQYF.

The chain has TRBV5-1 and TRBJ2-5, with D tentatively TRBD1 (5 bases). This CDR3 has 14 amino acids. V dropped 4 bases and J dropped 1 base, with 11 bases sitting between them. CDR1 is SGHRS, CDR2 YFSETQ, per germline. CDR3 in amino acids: CASSPGRAQETQYF. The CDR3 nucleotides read TGCGCCAGCAGCCCCGGCAGGGCCCAAGAGACCCAGTACTTC.

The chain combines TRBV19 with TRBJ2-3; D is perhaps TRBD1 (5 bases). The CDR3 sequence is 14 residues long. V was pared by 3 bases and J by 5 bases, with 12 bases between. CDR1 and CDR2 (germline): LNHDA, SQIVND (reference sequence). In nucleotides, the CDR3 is TGTGCCAGTAGTATGGGGCTGGGCGGAGATACGCAGTATTTT. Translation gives CASSMGLGGDTQYF.

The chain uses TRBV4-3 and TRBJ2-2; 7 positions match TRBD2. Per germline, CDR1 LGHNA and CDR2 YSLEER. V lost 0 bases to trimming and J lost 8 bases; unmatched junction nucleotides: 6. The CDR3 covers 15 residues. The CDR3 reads CASSQETRTRGELFF. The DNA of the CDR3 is TGCGCCAGCAGCCAAGAGACCCGGACTAGAGGGGAGCTGTTTTTT.

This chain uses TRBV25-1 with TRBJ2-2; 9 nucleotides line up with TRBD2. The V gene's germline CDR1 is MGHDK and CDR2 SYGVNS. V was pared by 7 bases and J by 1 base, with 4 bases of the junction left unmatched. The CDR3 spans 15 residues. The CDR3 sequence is CASMPSGVNTGELFF. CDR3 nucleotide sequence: TGTGCCAGCATGCCTAGCGGGGTGAACACCGGGGAGCTGTTTTTT.

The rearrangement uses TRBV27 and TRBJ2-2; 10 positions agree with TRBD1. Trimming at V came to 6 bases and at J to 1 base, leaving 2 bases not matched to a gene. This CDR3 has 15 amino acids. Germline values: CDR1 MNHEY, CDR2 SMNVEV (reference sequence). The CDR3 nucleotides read TGTGCCAGCAGGGGGACAGGGGAGAACACCGGGGAGCTGTTTTTT. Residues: CASRGTGENTGELFF.

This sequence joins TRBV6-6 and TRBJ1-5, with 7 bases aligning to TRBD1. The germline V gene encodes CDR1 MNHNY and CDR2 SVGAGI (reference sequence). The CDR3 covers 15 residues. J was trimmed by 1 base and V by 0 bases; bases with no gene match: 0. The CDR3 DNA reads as TGTGCCAGCAGTTACTCGACAGGGAGCAATCAGCCCCAGCATTTT. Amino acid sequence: CASSYSTGSNQPQHF.

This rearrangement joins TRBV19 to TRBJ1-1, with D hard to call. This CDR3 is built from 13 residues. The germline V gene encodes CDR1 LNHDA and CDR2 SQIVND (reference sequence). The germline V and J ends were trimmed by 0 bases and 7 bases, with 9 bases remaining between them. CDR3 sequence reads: CASSIDRAGEAFF. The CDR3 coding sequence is TGTGCCAGTAGTATAGATCGGGCGGGTGAAGCTTTCTTT. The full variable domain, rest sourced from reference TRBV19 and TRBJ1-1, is DGGITQSPKYLFRKEGQNVTLSCEQNLNHDAMYWYRQDPGQGLRLIYYSQIVNDFQKGDIAEGYSVSREKKESFPLTVTSAQKNPTAFYLCASSIDRAGEAFFGQGTRLTVV.

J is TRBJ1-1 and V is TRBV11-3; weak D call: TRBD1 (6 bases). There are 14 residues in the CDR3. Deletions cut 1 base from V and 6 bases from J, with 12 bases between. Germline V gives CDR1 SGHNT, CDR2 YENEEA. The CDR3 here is CASSLARGGAEAFF. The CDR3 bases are TGTGCCAGCAGCTTAGCGAGGGGGGGCGCTGAAGCTTTCTTT. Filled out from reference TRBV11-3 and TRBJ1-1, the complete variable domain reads EAGVVQSPRYKIIEKKQPVAFWCNPISGHNTLYWYLQNLGQGPELLIRYENEEAVDDSQLPKDRFSAERLKGVDSTLKIQPAELGDSAVYLCASSLARGGAEAFFGQGTRLTVV.